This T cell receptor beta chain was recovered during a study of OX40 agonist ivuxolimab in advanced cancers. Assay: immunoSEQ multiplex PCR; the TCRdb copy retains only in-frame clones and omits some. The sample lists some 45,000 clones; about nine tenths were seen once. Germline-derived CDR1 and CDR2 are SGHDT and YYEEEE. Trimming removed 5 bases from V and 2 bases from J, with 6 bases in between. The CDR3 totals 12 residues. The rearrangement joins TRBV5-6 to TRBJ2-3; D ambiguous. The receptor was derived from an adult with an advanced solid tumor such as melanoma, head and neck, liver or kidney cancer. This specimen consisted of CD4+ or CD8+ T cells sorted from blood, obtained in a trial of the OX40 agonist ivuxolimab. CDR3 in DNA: TGTGCCAGCAGTTGGGACACAGATACGCAGTATTTT. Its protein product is CASSWDTDTQYF.